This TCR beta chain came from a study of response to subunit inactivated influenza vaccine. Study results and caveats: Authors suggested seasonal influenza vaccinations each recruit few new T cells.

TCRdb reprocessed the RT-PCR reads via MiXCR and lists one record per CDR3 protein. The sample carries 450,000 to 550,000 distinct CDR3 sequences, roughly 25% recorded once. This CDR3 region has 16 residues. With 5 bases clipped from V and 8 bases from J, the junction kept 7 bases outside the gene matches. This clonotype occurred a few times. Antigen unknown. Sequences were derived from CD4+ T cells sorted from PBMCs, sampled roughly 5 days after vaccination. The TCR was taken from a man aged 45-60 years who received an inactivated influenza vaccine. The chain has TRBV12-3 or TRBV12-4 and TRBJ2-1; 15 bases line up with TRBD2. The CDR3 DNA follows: TGTGCCAGCAGTGATGGGACTAGCGGGAGGAGGGATGAGCAGTTCTTC. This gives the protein CASSDGTSGRRDEQFF.